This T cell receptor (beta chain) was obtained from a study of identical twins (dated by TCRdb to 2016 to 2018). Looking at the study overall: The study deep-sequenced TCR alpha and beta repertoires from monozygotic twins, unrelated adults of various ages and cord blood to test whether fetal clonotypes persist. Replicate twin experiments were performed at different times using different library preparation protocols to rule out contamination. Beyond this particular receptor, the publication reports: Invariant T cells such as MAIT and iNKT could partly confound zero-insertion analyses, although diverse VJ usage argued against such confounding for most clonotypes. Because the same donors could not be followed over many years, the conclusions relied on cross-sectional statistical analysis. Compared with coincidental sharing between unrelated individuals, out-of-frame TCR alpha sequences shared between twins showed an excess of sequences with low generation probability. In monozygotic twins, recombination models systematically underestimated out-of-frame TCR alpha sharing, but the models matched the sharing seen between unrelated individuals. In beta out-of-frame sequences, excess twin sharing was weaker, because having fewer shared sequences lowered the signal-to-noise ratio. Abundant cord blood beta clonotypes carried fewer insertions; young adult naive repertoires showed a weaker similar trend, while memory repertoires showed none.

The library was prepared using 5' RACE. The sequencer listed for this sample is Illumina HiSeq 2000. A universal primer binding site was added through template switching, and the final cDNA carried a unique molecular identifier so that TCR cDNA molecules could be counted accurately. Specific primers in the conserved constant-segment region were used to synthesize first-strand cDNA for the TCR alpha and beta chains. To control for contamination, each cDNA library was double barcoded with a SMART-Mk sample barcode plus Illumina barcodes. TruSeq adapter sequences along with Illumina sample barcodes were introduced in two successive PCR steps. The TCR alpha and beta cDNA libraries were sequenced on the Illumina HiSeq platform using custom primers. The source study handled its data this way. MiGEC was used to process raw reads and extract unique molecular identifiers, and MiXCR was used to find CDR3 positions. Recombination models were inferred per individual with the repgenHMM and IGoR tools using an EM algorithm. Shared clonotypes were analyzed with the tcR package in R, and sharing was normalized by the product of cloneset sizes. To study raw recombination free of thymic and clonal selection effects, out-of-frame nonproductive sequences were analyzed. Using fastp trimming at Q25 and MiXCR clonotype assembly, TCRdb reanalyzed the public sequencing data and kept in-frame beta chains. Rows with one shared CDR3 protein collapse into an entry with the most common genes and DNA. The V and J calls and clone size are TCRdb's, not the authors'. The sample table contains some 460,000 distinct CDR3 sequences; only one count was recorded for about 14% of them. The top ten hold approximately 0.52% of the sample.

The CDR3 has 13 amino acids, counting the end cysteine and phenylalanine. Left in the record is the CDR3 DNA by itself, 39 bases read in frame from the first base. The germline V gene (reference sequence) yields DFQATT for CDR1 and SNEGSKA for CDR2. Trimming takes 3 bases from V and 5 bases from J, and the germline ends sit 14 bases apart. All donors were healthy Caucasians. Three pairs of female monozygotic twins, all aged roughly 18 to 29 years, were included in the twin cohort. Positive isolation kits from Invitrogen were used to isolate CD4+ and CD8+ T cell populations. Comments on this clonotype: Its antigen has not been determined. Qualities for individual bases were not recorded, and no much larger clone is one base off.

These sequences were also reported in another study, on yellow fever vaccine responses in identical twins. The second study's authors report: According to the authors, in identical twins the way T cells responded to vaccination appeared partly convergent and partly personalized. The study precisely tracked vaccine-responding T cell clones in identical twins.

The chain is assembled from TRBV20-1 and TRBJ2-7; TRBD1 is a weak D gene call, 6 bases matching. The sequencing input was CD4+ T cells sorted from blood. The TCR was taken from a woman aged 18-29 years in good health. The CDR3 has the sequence CSASWQGRNEQYF. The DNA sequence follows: TGCAGTGCTAGTTGGCAGGGGCGCAACGAGCAGTACTTC.